These 26 T cell receptor beta chains were sequenced from one sample in a study of tissue T cells after allogeneic stem cell transplantation. Libraries were prepared by immunoSEQ multiplex PCR; TCRdb keeps only in-frame clonotypes and omits some of them. Here the sample spans approximately 5,000 clones, roughly half being singletons. Time point described: mouse harvest day 7 after allogeneic transplant. Mouse grafts combined 10^7 T-cell-depleted bone marrow cells with 10^6 splenic CD5+ T cells. The sample consisted of gut tissue. All receptors derive from a female BALB/c mouse given C57BL/6 T cells with graft-versus-host disease after an allogeneic hematopoietic cell transplant.

About this clone itself: Here the gene names and germline are mouse. CDR3 protein: CASSLAGDEQYF. The sequenced CDR3 bases are TGTGCAAGCAGCTTAGCGGGGGATGAACAGTAC. This chain uses TRBV16 with TRBJ2-7; D possibly uses TRBD1 or TRBD2 (5 bases each). The read finishes 1 residue shy of the CDR3 end, and the germline J gene is used to complete it. Germline CDR1 reads SGHSA; CDR2 reads FRNQAP. The CDR3 has 12 amino acids. Trimming removed 1 base at V and 5 bases at J, with 6 bases between. The variable domain in full, completed from reference TRBV16 and TRBJ2-7, reads NAGVIQTPRHKVTGKGQEATLWCEPISGHSAVFWYRQTIVQGLEFLTYFRNQAPIDDSGMPKERFSAQMPNQSHSTLKIQSTQPQDSAVYLCASSLAGDEQYFGPGTRLTVL.

On this clone: The gene names given are mouse names. The read ends 1 residue early relative to the CDR3; the germline J gene fills the gap. This chain connects TRBV5 to TRBJ2-7, with a weak D call TRBD2 (7 bases). V lost 1 base and J lost 6, with 10 bases in between. Germline assignment: CDR1 LGHNA and CDR2 YNLKQL (reference sequence). This CDR3 is 13 amino acids long. CDR3 bases read: TGTGCCAGCAGCCAAGGGGGGGCGTTTGAACAGTAC. Its protein product is CASSQGGAFEQY. The CDR3, in full, reads CASSQGGAFEQYF.

To note about this clone: Mouse gene names and germline throughout. The read comes to an end 1 residue before the CDR3 does, leaving the germline J gene to fill in the end. The V gene is TRBV5, the J gene TRBJ2-2; 10 nucleotides line up with TRBD2. Germline V lookup: CDR1 LGHNA, CDR2 YNLKQL (reference sequence). The CDR3 runs 15 residues. J was trimmed by 6 bases and V by 0 bases; bases with no gene match: 1. CDR3 protein: CASSQETGGSGQLYF. The CDR3 DNA, read in part, is TGTGCCAGCAGCCAAGAGACTGGGGGGTCCGGGCAGCTCTAC.

As for this clone: Gene names and germline refer to mouse. The observed sequence ends 1 residue before the CDR3 terminus, with the missing tail filled in from the germline J gene. The chain joins TRBV16 to TRBJ1-1; D may be TRBD1 (5 bases). Per the germline V gene, CDR1 is SGHSA and CDR2 is FRNQAP. The CDR3 sequence is 13 residues long. V lost 0 bases to trimming and J lost 7 bases, with 9 bases between them. The CDR3 bases that were read are TGTGCAAGCAGCTTAGACGGGGGGGGAGAAGTCTTC. Amino acid sequence: CASSLDGGGEVF. The entire CDR3 sequence reads CASSLDGGGEVFF.

This clone was seen a handful of times. Each gene name is a mouse one. The CDR3 extends 1 residue past the end of the read, so its final part is completed from the germline J gene. J is TRBJ2-7 and V is TRBV26, with a weak D call TRBD1 (5 bases). The CDR3 sequence is 13 residues long. Trimming left V 4 bases short and J 0 bases short, with 7 bases between. Per germline, CDR1 KGHPV and CDR2 FQNQEV (reference sequence). Here the CDR3 reads CASSRQSSYEQYF. Partial CDR3 DNA: TGTGCCAGCAGTCGACAGAGCTCCTATGAACAGTAC.

Points on this clone: Mouse germline and gene names are used. The CDR3: CASSQTNTEVFF. Incomplete CDR3 DNA: TGTGCCAGCAGTCAGACAAACACAGAAGTCTTC. This chain uses TRBV26 with TRBJ1-1; no firm D call. The CDR3 goes on 1 residue after the read ends, and that part is filled in from the germline J gene. The CDR3 totals 12 residues. Germline values: CDR1 KGHPV, CDR2 FQNQEV (reference sequence). V dropped 4 bases and J dropped 0 bases, with 3 bases sitting between them.

This clone was counted between two and nine times. Gene names refer to mouse genes. The read terminates 1 residue before the CDR3 end, so the remaining end is supplied by the germline J gene. The V and J genes are TRBV26 and TRBJ1-2, with D maybe TRBD1 (6 bases). Germline CDR1 KGHPV, CDR2 FQNQEV (reference sequence). Trimming left V 4 bases short and J 0 bases short, with 9 bases between. This CDR3 contains 14 residues. The covered CDR3 bases are TGTGCCAGCAGTCCCCGACAGGCAAACTCCGACTACACC. Translating it yields CASSPRQANSDYT. The entire CDR3 is CASSPRQANSDYTF.

About this clone: Gene names refer to mouse genes. From the germline J gene comes the end of the CDR3, since the read stops 1 residue before it. The J gene is TRBJ2-5, the V gene TRBV12-1; D is unresolved. V was cut by 0 bases and J by 0 bases, with 9 bases left in between. This CDR3 has 15 residues. Germline lookup yields CDR1 SGHSN and CDR2 HYEKVE. The sequenced part of the CDR3 DNA is TGTGCCAGCTCTCTCGAGGGATTTAACCAAGACACCCAGTAC. Protein: CASSLEGFNQDTQY. The complete CDR3 protein is CASSLEGFNQDTQYF.

To note about this clone: Mouse names are used for the genes. Read data end 1 residue before the CDR3 end; the end is taken from the germline J gene. The chain couples TRBV26 to TRBJ2-4; 8 bases match TRBD2. CDR1 and CDR2 from the germline V gene are KGHPV and FQNQEV (reference sequence). The CDR3 has 13 residues. V shed 4 bases, J shed 6 bases, and the junction held 3 bases outside the gene matches. This chain's CDR3 is CASSRTGGNTLYF. The covered CDR3 bases are TGTGCCAGCAGTCGTACTGGGGGCAACACCTTGTAC.

As for this clone: Here the gene names and germline are mouse. Read coverage stops 1 residue before the CDR3 terminus; the germline J gene supplies the remainder. V and J are TRBV26 and TRBJ2-2; possibly TRBD2 for D (5 bases). The ends were cut back, 3 bases at V and 1 base at J, with 6 bases in the middle. The CDR3 sequence is 14 residues long. The germline CDR1 and CDR2 sequences are KGHPV and FQNQEV (reference sequence). The CDR3: CASSLLGNTGQLYF. The CDR3 DNA, read in part, is TGTGCCAGCAGTCTCCTGGGAAACACCGGGCAGCTCTAC.

To note about this clone: The genes and germline here are from mouse. With the read ending 1 residue before the CDR3 end, the germline J gene is used to fill in that end. The rearrangement uses TRBV23 and TRBJ2-7; TRBD1 was called by the table and not checked on the DNA. CDR1 is KGHTA, CDR2 FQNQQP, per germline. The CDR3 loop spans 12 amino acids. CDR3 sequence reads: CSSSPGTAEQYF. The sequenced CDR3 bases are TGCTCCAGCAGTCCTGGGACAGCTGAACAGTAC.

Of note for this clone: The listed genes are named as in mouse. The CDR3 end lies 1 residue beyond the end of the read and is filled in from the germline J gene. The chain combines TRBV12-2 with TRBJ1-4, with D perhaps matching TRBD1 (5 bases). Germline lookup yields CDR1 SGHLS and CDR2 HYDKME. The length of the CDR3 is 16 residues. Trimming pared 0 bases from V and 3 bases from J, leaving 13 bases between. The sequenced part of the CDR3 DNA is TGTGCCAGCTCTCTCGAAAGGGGCTTAACCAACGAAAGATTATTT. Translated: CASSLERGLTNERLF. The CDR3 in full is CASSLERGLTNERLFF. Filled out from reference TRBV12-2 and TRBJ1-4, the complete variable domain reads NSGVVQSPRYIIKGKGERSILKCIPISGHLSVAWYQQTQGQELKFFIQHYDKMERDKGNLPSRFSVQQFDDYHSEMNMSALELEDSAVYFCASSLERGLTNERLFFGHGTKLSVL.

With regard to this clone: The gene symbols are mouse symbols. The CDR3 end lies 1 residue beyond the end of the read and is filled in from the germline J gene. The V gene is TRBV1, the J gene TRBJ2-4; 7 bases map to TRBD1. The CDR3 has 15 residues. The V gene's germline CDR1 is NSQYPW and CDR2 LRSPGD (reference sequence). Trimming took 0 bases from V and 0 from J; bases not matched to a gene: 0. Partial CDR3 DNA: TGCACCTGCAGTGCAGAGACAGGGAGTCAAAACACCTTGTAC. Translating it yields CTCSAETGSQNTLY. The entire CDR3 is CTCSAETGSQNTLYF. Full variable domain (remainder filled in from reference TRBV1 and TRBJ2-4): VTLLEQNPRWRLVPRGQAVNLRCILKNSQYPWMSWYQQDLQKQLQWLFTLRSPGDKEVKSLPGADYLATRVTDTELRLQVANMSQGRTLYCTCSAETGSQNTLYFGAGTRLSVL.

By proportion, this clone is medium-sized. Genes and germline come from the mouse. From the germline J gene comes the end of the CDR3, since the read stops 1 residue before it. This chain uses TRBV26 with TRBJ1-3; tentatively, D is TRBD1 (6 bases). CDR1 is KGHPV and CDR2 is FQNQEV in the germline V gene (reference sequence). The CDR3 has 14 amino acids. V lost 4 bases, J lost 4 bases, and 11 bases lay in between. The CDR3 region is CASSPGARGNTLYF. The covered CDR3 bases are TGTGCCAGCAGTCCGGGGGCGAGAGGAAATACGCTCTAT.

Notes on this clone: Germline and genes: mouse. The read stops 1 residue short of the end of the CDR3; the missing end is completed from the germline J gene. The chain carries TRBV3 and TRBJ1-3, with no clear D. Trimming pared 5 bases from V and 4 bases from J, leaving 6 bases between. Germline V gene sequence: CDR1 SNHLY, CDR2 FYNGKV (reference sequence). The CDR3 is made up of 12 amino acids. The CDR3 DNA, read in part, is TGTGCCAGCAGCCCCGGGGGAAATACGCTCTAT. Its translation: CASSPGGNTLY. The whole CDR3 sequence reads CASSPGGNTLYF.

Comments on this clone: The genes and germline here are from mouse. The sequenced CDR3 bases are TGTGGTGCTAGGGTCGGGGGCTGGGAACAGTAC. Translation: CGARVGGWEQY. The complete CDR3 protein is CGARVGGWEQYF. This chain links TRBV20 with TRBJ2-7; D is perhaps TRBD1 or TRBD2 (6 bases each). The read terminates 1 residue ahead of where the CDR3 ends, so the germline J gene completes it. The germline V and J ends were trimmed by 1 base and 7 bases, with 11 bases remaining between them. Germline V gene data show CDR1 as GFQATS and CDR2 as STVNSAI. The CDR3 length is 12 residues.

Notes on this clone: Gene names and germline refer to mouse. Sequencing ends 1 residue short of the CDR3 end; the germline J gene provides the rest. The genes are TRBV13-2 and TRBJ1-4; a weak D match, TRBD1 (5 bases). This CDR3 comprises 15 residues. CDR1 and CDR2 from the germline V gene are NNHNN and SYGAGS (reference sequence). V gave up 0 bases and J gave up 0 bases, with 6 bases separating them. The sequenced part of the CDR3 DNA is TGTGCCAGCGGTGATGACAGGATTTCCAACGAAAGATTATTT. Translated, it gives CASGDDRISNERLF. The entire CDR3 sequence reads CASGDDRISNERLFF.

A word on this clone: Here the gene names and germline are mouse. Read coverage stops 1 residue before the CDR3 terminus; the germline J gene supplies the remainder. This chain uses TRBV13-1 with TRBJ2-7, with 8 bases that match TRBD2. With V trimmed by 3 bases and J by 4 bases, 6 bases remained unmatched. CDR1 and CDR2 (germline): NSHNY, SYGAGN. The CDR3 loop spans 14 amino acids. Partial CDR3 DNA: TGTGCCAGCAGTGTTGGGGGGGAGGCGTATGAACAGTAC. Protein: CASSVGGEAYEQY. The entire CDR3 protein is CASSVGGEAYEQYF.

Comment on this clone: The genes are named according to mouse. The sequence runs out 1 residue before the end of the CDR3; the remainder is reconstructed from the germline J gene. This chain links TRBV15 with TRBJ2-7, with 8 nucleotides matching TRBD2. Trimming took 5 bases from V and 4 from J; bases not matched to a gene: 4. CDR1 and CDR2 from the germline V gene are SGHND and FRSKSL. CDR3 size: 13 residues. The CDR3 here is CASSQTGVYEQYF. The covered CDR3 bases are TGTGCCAGCAGTCAGACTGGGGTTTATGAACAGTAC.

Worth noting for this clone: The genes and germline here are from mouse. Sequencing ends 1 residue short of the CDR3 end; the germline J gene provides the rest. The V and J genes are TRBV3 and TRBJ2-7; D assignment may be TRBD1 or TRBD2 (6 bases each). V gave up 1 base and J gave up 9 bases, with 13 bases separating them. CDR3 length: 13 residues. Germline lookup yields CDR1 SNHLY and CDR2 FYNGKV (reference sequence). The part of the CDR3 DNA that was read is TGTGCCAGCAGCTTAGTTAGGGGGGAAGGACAGTAC. The encoded protein is CASSLVRGEGQY. The whole CDR3 protein is CASSLVRGEGQYF.

Points on this clone: Genes here carry mouse names. The part of the CDR3 DNA that was read is TGTGCCAGCCCCAGGGGGGGACTCACAGAAGTCTTC. It is translated as CASPRGGLTEVF. In full, the CDR3 reads CASPRGGLTEVFF. This chain links TRBV26 with TRBJ1-1; 7 nucleotides agree with TRBD1. The CDR3 extends 1 residue past the end of the read, so its final part is completed from the germline J gene. This CDR3 has 13 amino acids. From germline, CDR1 is KGHPV and CDR2 FQNQEV (reference sequence). V shed 8 bases and J 4 bases; nucleotides not matched to a gene: 7.

This clone is medium-sized. The germline and genes are mouse ones. The CDR3 end falls 1 residue outside the read, so it is completed with the germline J gene. The chain has TRBV3 and TRBJ2-1; the D is unclear. There are 13 residues in the CDR3. Germline CDR1 is SNHLY and CDR2 is FYNGKV (reference sequence). With 3 bases removed from V and 5 bases from J, the gap between germline ends came to 8 bases. The sequenced part of the CDR3 DNA is TGTGCCAGCAGCTTGACCCCGGATGCTGAGCAGTTC. Translated, it gives CASSLTPDAEQF. The entire CDR3 protein is CASSLTPDAEQFF. Full variable domain (rest looked up from reference TRBV3 and TRBJ2-1): GPKVLQIPSHQIIDMGQMVTLNCDPVSNHLYFYWYKQILGQQMEFLVNFYNGKVMEKSKLFKDQFSVERPDGSYFTLKIQPTALEDSAVYFCASSLTPDAEQFFGPGTRLTVL.

A remark on this clone: Genes here carry mouse names. Coverage ceases 1 residue before the CDR3 finishes, and the germline J gene fills in the end. The chain links TRBV26 to TRBJ2-4, with D possibly matching TRBD2 (5 bases). Trimming took off 7 bases at V and 0 bases at J, with 8 bases between the two ends. The germline V gene has CDR1 KGHPV and CDR2 FQNQEV (reference sequence). CDR3 length: 13 amino acids. The CDR3 sequence is CASTWVSQNTLYF. The DNA read from the CDR3 is TGTGCCAGCACCTGGGTTAGTCAAAACACCTTGTAC.

As for this clone: Gene names and germline match the mouse. The DNA ends 1 residue before the CDR3 does, and the rest of the CDR3 is filled in from the germline J gene. The V and J genes are TRBV26 and TRBJ1-4; maybe TRBD1 (5 bases). The CDR3 is 14 amino acids. Trimming shortened V by 4 bases and J by 7 bases, and 13 bases separated the two germline ends. The germline V gene encodes CDR1 KGHPV and CDR2 FQNQEV (reference sequence). CDR3 sequence reads: CASSRQGRGERLFF. Partial CDR3 DNA: TGTGCCAGCAGTCGGCAGGGTAGAGGCGAAAGATTATTT.

Comment on this clone: Here the gene names and germline are mouse. The read stops 1 residue short of the end of the CDR3; the missing end is completed from the germline J gene. The chain employs TRBV12-2 and TRBJ1-2, with 7 nucleotides matching TRBD1. V shed 0 bases, J shed 1 base, and the junction held 1 base outside the gene matches. This CDR3 comprises 14 residues. Germline lookup yields CDR1 SGHLS and CDR2 HYDKME. The CDR3 sequence is CASSLQGGNSDYTF. CDR3 DNA, as far as it was read: TGTGCCAGCTCTCTCCAGGGGGGAAACTCCGACTACACC.

As to this clone: Here the gene names and germline are mouse. The DNA ends 1 residue before the CDR3 does, and the rest of the CDR3 is filled in from the germline J gene. This sequence joins TRBV15 and TRBJ2-7; 7 positions agree with TRBD2. Germline V CDR1 and CDR2: SGHND, FRSKSL. The CDR3 spans 14 residues. V shed 6 bases and J 0 bases; nucleotides not matched to a gene: 5. The CDR3: CASRYWGSSYEQYF. The sequenced CDR3 bases are TGTGCCAGCAGGTACTGGGGTAGCTCCTATGAACAGTAC. Drawing the rest from reference TRBV15 and TRBJ2-7, the complete variable domain is DAGVTQTPRHEVAEKGQTIILKCEPVSGHNDLFWYRQTKIQGLELLSYFRSKSLMEDGGAFKDRFKAEMLNSSFSTLKIQPTEPKDSAVYLCASRYWGSSYEQYFGPGTRLTVL.